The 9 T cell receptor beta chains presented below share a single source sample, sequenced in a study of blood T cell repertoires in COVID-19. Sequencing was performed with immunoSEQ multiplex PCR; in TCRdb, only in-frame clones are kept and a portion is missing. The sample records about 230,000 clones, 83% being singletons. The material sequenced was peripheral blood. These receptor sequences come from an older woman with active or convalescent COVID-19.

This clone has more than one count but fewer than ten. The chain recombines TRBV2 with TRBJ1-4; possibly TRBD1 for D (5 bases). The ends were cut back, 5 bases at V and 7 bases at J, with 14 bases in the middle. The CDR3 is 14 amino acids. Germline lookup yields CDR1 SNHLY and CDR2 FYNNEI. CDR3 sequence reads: CASSLRVRSEKLFF. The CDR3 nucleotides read TGTGCCAGCAGTCTCAGGGTGAGAAGTGAAAAACTGTTTTTT.

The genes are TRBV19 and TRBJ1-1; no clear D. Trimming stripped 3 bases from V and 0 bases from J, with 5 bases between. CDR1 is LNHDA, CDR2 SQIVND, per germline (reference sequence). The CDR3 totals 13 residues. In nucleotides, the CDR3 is TGTGCCAGTAGTATCTATTTGAACACTGAAGCTTTCTTT. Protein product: CASSIYLNTEAFF.

This chain's CDR3 is CASSQDGGVAYGYTF. The CDR3 DNA follows: TGTGCCAGCAGCCAAGATGGGGGGGTAGCCTATGGCTACACCTTC. The chain links TRBV3-1 (or the pseudogene TRBV3-2) to TRBJ1-2; maybe TRBD1 (5 bases). V lost 0 bases and J lost 4, with 12 bases in between. The CDR3 loop spans 15 amino acids. In germline, CDR1 is LGHDT, CDR2 YNNKEL (reference sequence).

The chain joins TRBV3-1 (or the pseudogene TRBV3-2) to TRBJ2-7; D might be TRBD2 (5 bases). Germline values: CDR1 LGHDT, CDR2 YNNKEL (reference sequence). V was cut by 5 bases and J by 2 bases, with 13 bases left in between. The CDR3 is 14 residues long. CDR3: CASSTTRTPYEQYF. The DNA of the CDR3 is TGTGCCAGCAGCACCACTAGGACCCCCTACGAGCAGTACTTC.

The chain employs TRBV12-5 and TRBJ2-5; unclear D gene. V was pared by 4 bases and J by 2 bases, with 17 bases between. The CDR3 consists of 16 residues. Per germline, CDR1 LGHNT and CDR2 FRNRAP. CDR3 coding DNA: TGTGCTAGTGGTTCCCCACCAAACACGATTCAAGAGACCCAGTACTTC. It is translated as CASGSPPNTIQETQYF. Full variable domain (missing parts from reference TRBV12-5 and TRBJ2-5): DARVTQTPRHKVTEMGQEVTMRCQPILGHNTVFWYRQTMMQGLELLAYFRNRAPLDDSGMPKDRFSAEMPDATLATLKIQPSEPRDSAVYFCASGSPPNTIQETQYFGPGTRLLVL.

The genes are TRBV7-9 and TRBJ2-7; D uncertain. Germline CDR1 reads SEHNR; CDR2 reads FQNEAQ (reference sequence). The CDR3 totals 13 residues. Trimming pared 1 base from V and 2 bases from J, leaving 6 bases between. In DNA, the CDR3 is TGTGCCAGCAGCTTAGGACACCCCTACGAGCAGTACTTC. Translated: CASSLGHPYEQYF.

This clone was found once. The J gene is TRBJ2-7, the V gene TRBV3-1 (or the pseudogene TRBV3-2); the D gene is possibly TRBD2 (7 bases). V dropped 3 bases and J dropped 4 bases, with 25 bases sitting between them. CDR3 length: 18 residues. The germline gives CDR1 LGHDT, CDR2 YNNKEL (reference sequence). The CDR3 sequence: CASSQDPPGGGSWYEQYF. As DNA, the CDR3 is TGTGCCAGCAGCCAGGACCCTCCGGGGGGCGGGAGCTGGTACGAGCAGTACTTC.

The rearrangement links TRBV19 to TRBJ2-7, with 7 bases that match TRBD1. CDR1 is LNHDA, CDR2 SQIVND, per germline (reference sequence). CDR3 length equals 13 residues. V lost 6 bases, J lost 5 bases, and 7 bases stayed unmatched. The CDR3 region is CASSPKTGNEQYF. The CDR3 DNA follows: TGTGCCAGTAGCCCTAAGACAGGGAACGAGCAGTACTTC.

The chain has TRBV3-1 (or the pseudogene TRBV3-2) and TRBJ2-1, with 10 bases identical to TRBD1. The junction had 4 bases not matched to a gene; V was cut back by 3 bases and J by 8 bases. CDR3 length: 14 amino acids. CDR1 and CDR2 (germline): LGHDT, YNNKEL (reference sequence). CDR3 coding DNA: TGTGCCAGCAGCCATTGGGACAGGGGTGATGAGCAGTTCTTC. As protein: CASSHWDRGDEQFF.